Listed below are T cell receptor beta chains from one sample, sequenced in a study of T cell responses to AZD1222 COVID-19 vaccine. Sequencing used immunoSEQ multiplex PCR; TCRdb keeps in-frame clones, though not all of them. In the table there are over 110,000 clones, around 91% of which are singletons. The sample was peripheral blood, taken 28 days after the second AZD1222 dose. The receptors here all came from an adult who received the AZD1222 COVID-19 vaccine. CDR3s include the opening cysteine and the closing phenylalanine or tryptophan. Fields, in order: V gene, D gene, J gene, clone size, CDR3 DNA, CDR3 protein. The D gene is left open where the match is weak. Part of the rows lack a size; the others show once, few, many or a class for expanded clones.

TRBV4-2	TRBD1	TRBJ1-2	NA	TGTGCCAGCAGCCAAGATTCAGGGACAGGCGGGGGAAAAAACTATGGCTACACCTTC	CASSQDSGTGGGKNYGYTF
TRBV4-1	NA	TRBJ1-2	NA	TGCGCCAGCACCACTAGGGCGCAGACAACTAACTATGGCTACACCTTC	CASTTRAQTTNYGYTF
TRBV30	TRBD2	TRBJ2-7	NA	TGTGCCTGGAGTATCACTAGCGGGGTCCTCTACGAGCAGTACTTC	CAWSITSGVLYEQYF
TRBV12-5	NA	TRBJ2-2	few	TGTGCTAGTGGTTTTGTACAGGGAAACACCGGGGAGCTGTTTTTT	CASGFVQGNTGELFF
TRBV9	NA	TRBJ1-1	NA	TGTGCCAGCAGCGTAGGGAGGGGAACTGAAGCTTTCTTT	CASSVGRGTEAFF
TRBV15	NA	TRBJ1-5	NA	TGTGCCACCAGCCTCAAGGCCGGTCAGCCCCAGCATTTT	CATSLKAGQPQHF
TRBV3-1/TRBV3-2	NA	TRBJ1-5	NA	TGTGCCAGCAGCCAAGGATGGAGCAGCAATCAGCCCCAGCATTTT	CASSQGWSSNQPQHF
TRBV5-1	NA	TRBJ1-1	NA	TGCGCCAGCAATATGGGAATGACAGAAGGCGTTAATGAAGCTTTCTTT	CASNMGMTEGVNEAFF
TRBV5-8	NA	TRBJ1-1	NA	TGTGCCAGCAGCTTTTGGGAGAACACTGAAGCTTTCTTT	CASSFWENTEAFF
TRBV2	NA	TRBJ2-2	NA	TGTGCCAGCAGTAGCTTAGCGGTCACCGGGGAGCTGTTTTTT	CASSSLAVTGELFF
TRBV7-3	NA	TRBJ1-1	NA	TGTGCCAGCAGTCGGTGGGCTGTTACTGAAGCTTTCTTT	CASSRWAVTEAFF
TRBV19	NA	TRBJ1-1	NA	TGTGCCAGTATCGGGGGGGTAGAGACTGAAGCTTTCTTT	CASIGGVETEAFF
TRBV10-3	NA	TRBJ1-5	once	TGTGCCATCAGTGACTACAGGGAGGGTCAGCCCCAGCATTTT	CAISDYREGQPQHF
TRBV7-2	NA	TRBJ1-5	NA	TGTGCCAGCAGCCTTCAGGGTACCAGCAATCAGCCCCAGCATTTT	CASSLQGTSNQPQHF
TRBV14	TRBD1	TRBJ2-1	NA	TGTGCCAGCAGCCTCGGACAGGGGGTCGTCTTC	CASSLGQGVVF
TRBV5-1	NA	TRBJ1-1	NA	TGCGCCAGCAGCTTGTTTGGGGCGGGGGACACTGAAGCTTTCTTT	CASSLFGAGDTEAFF
TRBV5-1	NA	TRBJ2-6	NA	TGCGCCAGCAGCTTGTGGCCTGGGGCCAACGTCCTGACTTTC	CASSLWPGANVLTF
TRBV3-1/TRBV3-2	NA	TRBJ1-5	medium-sized	TGTGCCAGCAGCCAGGGTAGGGCCAATCAGCCCCAGCATTTT	CASSQGRANQPQHF
TRBV2	NA	TRBJ1-6	NA	TGTGCCAGCAGTGAACAGAATAATTCACCCCTCCACTTT	CASSEQNNSPLHF
TRBV2	NA	TRBJ1-2	NA	TGTGCCAGCAGTGTGAGTGGGAGCTATGGCTACACCTTC	CASSVSGSYGYTF
TRBV19	NA	TRBJ2-2	NA	TGTGCCAGTAGTATGGGCGGCCACACCGGGGAGCTGTTTTTT	CASSMGGHTGELFF
TRBV3-1/TRBV3-2	NA	TRBJ1-2	once	TGTGCCAGCAGCCAAGCGGGAGGGAACTATGGCTACACCTTC	CASSQAGGNYGYTF
TRBV5-6	TRBD1	TRBJ2-7	NA	TGTGCCAGCAGCCCCGGGACAGAGTACGAGCAGTACTTC	CASSPGTEYEQYF
TRBV5-4	NA	TRBJ1-2	NA	TGTGCCAGCAGTTACCCAGGGGACTATGGCTACACCTTC	CASSYPGDYGYTF
TRBV7-9	TRBD1	TRBJ1-2	NA	TGTGCCAGCAGCGTCGCCGGGACAGGGGTTTATGGCTACACCTTC	CASSVAGTGVYGYTF
TRBV11-1	NA	TRBJ1-1	NA	TGTGCCAGCAGCCTTAGGGACCTCACAGGGACTGAAGCTTTCTTT	CASSLRDLTGTEAFF
TRBV7-2	TRBD1	TRBJ2-1	NA	TGTGCCAGCAGCTCGACAGGGGGCAATGAGCAGTTCTTC	CASSSTGGNEQFF
TRBV29-1	NA	TRBJ1-3	NA	TGCAGCGTTGAAGTGACAGCCAGACACTCTGGAAACACCATATATTTT	CSVEVTARHSGNTIYF
TRBV19	NA	TRBJ2-3	NA	TGTGCCACGAGGGCAGATACGCAGTATTTT	CATRADTQYF
TRBV28	NA	TRBJ1-5	NA	TGTGCCAGCAGTTTATCTCCCGATCAGCCCCAGCATTTT	CASSLSPDQPQHF
TRBV3-1/TRBV3-2	NA	TRBJ1-4	NA	TGTGCCAGCAGCCAATTAACTAATGAAAAACTGTTTTTT	CASSQLTNEKLFF
TRBV29-1	NA	TRBJ1-5	NA	TGCAGCGTAATCCGAGAGGGTCAGCCCCAGCATTTT	CSVIREGQPQHF
TRBV19	NA	TRBJ1-2	NA	TGTGCCAGTAGTACCGGACAGTTCTATGGCTACACCTTC	CASSTGQFYGYTF
TRBV5-6	TRBD1	TRBJ2-7	NA	TGTGCCAGCAGCAAATCCTACAGGGGGTCCTCCTACGAGCAGTACTTC	CASSKSYRGSSYEQYF
TRBV29-1	NA	TRBJ1-2	NA	TGCAGCGTTGAAGGGAAGTCTGGCTACACCTTC	CSVEGKSGYTF
TRBV28	NA	TRBJ1-4	NA	TGTGCCAGCAGCCTACCCGCCCCCGGACAGAGTAATGAAAAACTGTTTTTT	CASSLPAPGQSNEKLFF
TRBV19	NA	TRBJ1-1	NA	TGTGCCAGTACAGCGGGACTGTCAGATTTCACTGAAGCTTTCTTT	CASTAGLSDFTEAFF
TRBV19	TRBD2	TRBJ2-7	NA	TGTGCCAGTAGTACCCCGGGGGGGGCCTCCTACGAGCAGTACTTC	CASSTPGGASYEQYF
TRBV6-5	NA	TRBJ1-6	NA	TGTGCCAGCAGTTACTGGGGGAGCTCCTATAATTCACCCCTCCACTTT	CASSYWGSSYNSPLHF
TRBV28	TRBD1	TRBJ1-5	NA	TGTGCCAGCAGTGCAGGGGGTAGGGATAGCAATCAGCCCCAGCATTTT	CASSAGGRDSNQPQHF
TRBV9	NA	TRBJ1-2	NA	TGTGCCAGCAGCCCAGGAGAGGGAAACTATGGCTACACCTTC	CASSPGEGNYGYTF
TRBV27	NA	TRBJ1-2	NA	TGTGCCAGCAGTTTCTCTCTTTATGGCTACACCTTC	CASSFSLYGYTF
TRBV7-2	NA	TRBJ1-1	NA	TGTGCCAGCAGCTTAGAAGGGGCAGGGTGGGCCACTGAAGCTTTCTTT	CASSLEGAGWATEAFF
TRBV30	NA	TRBJ2-3	NA	TGTGCCTGGAGTGTCGGAGGAGATACGCAGTATTTT	CAWSVGGDTQYF
TRBV4-3	NA	TRBJ2-1	NA	TGCGCCAGCAGCCAAGATTACGGGGCCCCGTACAATGAGCAGTTCTTC	CASSQDYGAPYNEQFF
TRBV11-2	NA	TRBJ1-1	NA	TGTGCCAGCAGCTTAGATCAGGGTCCACCTGAAGCTTTCTTT	CASSLDQGPPEAFF